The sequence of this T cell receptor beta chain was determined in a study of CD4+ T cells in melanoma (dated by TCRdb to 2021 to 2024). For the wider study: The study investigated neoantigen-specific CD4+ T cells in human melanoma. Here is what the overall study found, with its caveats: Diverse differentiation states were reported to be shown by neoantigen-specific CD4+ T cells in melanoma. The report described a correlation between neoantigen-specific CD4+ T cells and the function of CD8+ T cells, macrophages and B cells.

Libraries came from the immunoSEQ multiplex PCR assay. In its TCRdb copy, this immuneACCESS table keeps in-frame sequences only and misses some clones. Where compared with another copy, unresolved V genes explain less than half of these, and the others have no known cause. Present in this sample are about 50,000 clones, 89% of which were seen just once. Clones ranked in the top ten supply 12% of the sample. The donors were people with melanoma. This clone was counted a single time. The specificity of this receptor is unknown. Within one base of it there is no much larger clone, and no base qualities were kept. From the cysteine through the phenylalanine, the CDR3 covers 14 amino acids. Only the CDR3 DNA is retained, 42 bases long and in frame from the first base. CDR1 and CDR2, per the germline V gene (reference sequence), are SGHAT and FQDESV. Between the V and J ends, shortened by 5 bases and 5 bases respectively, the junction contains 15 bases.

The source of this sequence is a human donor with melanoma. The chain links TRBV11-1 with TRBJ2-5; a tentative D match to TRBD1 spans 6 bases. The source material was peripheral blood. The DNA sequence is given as TGTGCCAGCAGCATAACCGGGACAAGGGAGACCCAGTACTTC. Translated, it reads CASSITGTRETQYF.